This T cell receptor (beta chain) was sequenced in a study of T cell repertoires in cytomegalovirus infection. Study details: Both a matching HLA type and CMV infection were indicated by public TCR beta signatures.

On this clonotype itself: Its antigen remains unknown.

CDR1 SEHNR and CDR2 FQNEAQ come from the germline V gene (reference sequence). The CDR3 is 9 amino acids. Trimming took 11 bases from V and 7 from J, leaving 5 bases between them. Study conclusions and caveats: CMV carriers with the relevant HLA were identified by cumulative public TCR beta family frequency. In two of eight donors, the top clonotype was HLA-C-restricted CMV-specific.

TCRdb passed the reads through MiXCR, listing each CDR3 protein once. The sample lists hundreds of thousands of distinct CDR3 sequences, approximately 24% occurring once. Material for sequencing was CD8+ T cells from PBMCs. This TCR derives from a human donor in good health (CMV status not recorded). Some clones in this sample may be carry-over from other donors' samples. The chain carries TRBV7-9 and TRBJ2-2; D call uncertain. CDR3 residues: CAVNGELFF. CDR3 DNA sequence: TGTGCCGTCAACGGGGAGCTGTTTTTT.